Following are 27 T cell receptor beta chains from one sample sequenced in a study of a mutant IDH1 vaccine in newly diagnosed glioma. Clones were read by immunoSEQ multiplex PCR, and TCRdb kept only the in-frame ones, dropping some. The sample has roughly 72,000 clones, more than 85% seen once. Time point defined: week 5, during vaccination. A 20-mer mutant IDH1 peptide at 300 ug was injected subcutaneously with topical imiquimod. These receptors lack a known antigen. The sequenced sample was PBMCs, obtained from a glioma patient whose treatment included an IDH1 peptide vaccine. Source of these receptors: a woman between 50 and 59 years old with glioma.

The chain links TRBV5-1 to TRBJ2-5, with a tentative D call TRBD2 (6 bases). This CDR3 comprises 13 residues. With 4 bases removed from V and 2 bases from J, the gap between germline ends came to 9 bases. Germline lookup yields CDR1 SGHRS and CDR2 YFSETQ. This chain's CDR3 is CASSPAGQETQYF. The CDR3 coding sequence is TGCGCCAGCAGCCCAGCGGGTCAAGAGACCCAGTACTTC.

This clone was seen just once. The J gene is TRBJ2-7, the V gene TRBV28, with D tentatively TRBD1 (6 bases). Germline assignment: CDR1 MDHEN and CDR2 SYDVKM. V was clipped by 8 bases and J by 2 bases, with 16 bases between them. The CDR3 totals 14 residues. CDR3 nucleotides: TGTGCCAGCCTTAAAGGGACAAGTGCCTACGAGCAGTACTTC. Encoded protein: CASLKGTSAYEQYF.

V and J are TRBV10-3 and TRBJ2-1, with D maybe TRBD2 (7 bases). Trimming removed 3 bases at V and 9 bases at J, with 15 bases between. Looked up from germline, CDR1 is ENHRY and CDR2 is SYGVKD. The CDR3 has 14 amino acids. This CDR3 is CAISDLGGAGEQFF. The CDR3 bases are TGTGCCATCAGTGATCTAGGGGGGGCCGGTGAGCAGTTCTTC.

The chain is built from TRBV10-3 and TRBJ2-6; the match to TRBD2 covers 10 bases. The germline V gene has CDR1 ENHRY and CDR2 SYGVKD. This CDR3 comprises 16 residues. Trimming took 4 bases from V and 6 from J; bases not matched to a gene: 6. The CDR3 coding sequence is TGTGCCATCAGTGCCGGACTAGCGGTCCCGGCCAACGTCCTGACTTTC. This encodes CAISAGLAVPANVLTF.

The chain joins TRBV19 to TRBJ2-7, with 13 bases identical to TRBD2. The CDR3 has 16 residues. From germline, CDR1 is LNHDA and CDR2 SQIVND (reference sequence). Losses at the gene ends were 6 bases for V and 3 bases for J; bases not matched to a gene: 8. The CDR3 here is CASSGLAGVKIYEQYF. In nucleotides, the CDR3 is TGTGCCAGTAGCGGACTAGCGGGAGTAAAAATCTACGAGCAGTACTTC.

In DNA, the CDR3 is TGTGCCAGCAGCCGAGGGGACTCCTACGAGCAGTACTTC. This translates into CASSRGDSYEQYF. The J gene is TRBJ2-7, the V gene TRBV5-4; the D gene could be TRBD1 or TRBD2 (5 bases each). V was shortened by 4 bases and J by 0 bases, with 8 bases between the two germline ends. The CDR3 has 13 residues. The germline V gene has CDR1 SGHNT and CDR2 YYREEE (reference sequence).

The chain carries TRBV6-1 and TRBJ1-2; D might be TRBD1 (5 bases). Between the trimmed V and J ends, which lost 7 bases and 3 bases, there was a span of 15 bases. The germline V gene has CDR1 MNHNS and CDR2 SASEGT. The CDR3 has 14 amino acids. CDR3 region: CASTLDGTDYGYTF. As DNA, the CDR3 is TGTGCCAGCACCCTTGACGGGACGGACTATGGCTACACCTTC.

CDR3 nucleotides: TGTGCCAGCAGTTTGGCCGGGGGCACTGAAGCTTTCTTT. Amino acid sequence: CASSLAGGTEAFF. This sequence joins TRBV28 and TRBJ1-1, with D possibly TRBD1 on 5 matching bases. The V gene's germline CDR1 is MDHEN and CDR2 SYDVKM. The CDR3 sequence is 13 residues long. Trimming left V 3 bases short and J 4 bases short, with 9 bases between.

V is TRBV14 and J is TRBJ2-2; D gene uncertain. Germline CDR1 SGHDN, CDR2 FVKESK. The CDR3 spans 15 residues. Trimming cost V 3 bases and J 0 bases, with 8 bases left between them. The CDR3 reads CASSHIRSNTGELFF. The CDR3 DNA sequence: TGTGCCAGCAGCCACATACGTTCGAACACCGGGGAGCTGTTTTTT.

This chain links TRBV30 with TRBJ2-3; 8 nucleotides agree with TRBD1. From germline, CDR1 is GTSNPN and CDR2 SVGIG (reference sequence). The CDR3 loop spans 15 amino acids. After removal of 4 bases from V and 6 bases from J, the junction contained 12 bases not matched to a gene. The CDR3 DNA reads TGTGCCTGGACCCTGGGGCAGGGGGCAATGGATACGCAGTATTTT. This sequence encodes CAWTLGQGAMDTQYF.

The rearrangement uses TRBV4-1 and TRBJ1-2; the D is unclear. Germline CDR1 MGHRA, CDR2 YSYEKL. V lost 3 bases and J lost 0, with 14 bases in between. This CDR3 spans 16 amino acids. CDR3 DNA: TGCGCCAGCAGCCATACCCCCAGGCCCTCTAACTATGGCTACACCTTC. Its protein product is CASSHTPRPSNYGYTF.

This clone was seen only once. This sequence joins TRBV7-6 and TRBJ2-6; D is possibly TRBD1 (5 bases). Germline V gene sequence: CDR1 SGHVS, CDR2 FNYEAQ. The CDR3 length is 16 residues. The CDR3: CAASGHKNSGANVLTF. CDR3 DNA sequence: TGTGCTGCAAGTGGACACAAAAACTCTGGGGCCAACGTCCTGACTTTC.

This clone was observed a single time. V gene TRBV6-5 combines with J gene TRBJ2-7; the D is unclear. Germline V gene sequence: CDR1 MNHEY, CDR2 SVGAGI. CDR3 length: 16 amino acids. V was pared by 0 bases and J by 0 bases, with 12 bases between. CDR3 in DNA: TGTGCCAGCAGTTACTCGGTTACGGCTAGCTCCTACGAGCAGTACTTC. As protein: CASSYSVTASSYEQYF.

The chain uses TRBV7-2 and TRBJ1-1; TRBD1 is a possible D gene (5 bases). This CDR3 is 14 amino acids long. The germline V and J ends were trimmed by 1 base and 7 bases, with 13 bases remaining between them. CDR1 and CDR2 from the germline V gene are SGHTA and FQGNSA. The CDR3 bases are TGTGCCAGCAGCTTAGGCCCGGGGGAGTATGAAGCTTTCTTT. The encoded protein is CASSLGPGEYEAFF.

Only one count was recorded for this clone. J is TRBJ2-2 and V is TRBV27; 10 positions agree with TRBD2. In germline, CDR1 is MNHEY, CDR2 SMNVEV (reference sequence). The CDR3 sequence is 17 residues long. The J segment lost 4 bases and the V segment lost 4 bases, leaving 9 bases of the junction unmatched. The CDR3 is CASSWGLAGVGTGELFF. CDR3 sequence (DNA): TGTGCCAGCAGTTGGGGGCTAGCGGGAGTCGGCACCGGGGAGCTGTTTTTT.

V usage is TRBV18 and J usage is TRBJ1-5, with a tentative D call TRBD1 (5 bases). V was pared by 8 bases and J by 0 bases, with 17 bases between. CDR1 and CDR2 from the germline V gene are KGHSH and LQKENI. This CDR3 is 16 amino acids long. The CDR3 spells CASTTTAGDSNQPQHF. CDR3 DNA sequence: TGTGCCAGCACCACCACCGCGGGGGATAGCAATCAGCCCCAGCATTTT.

The rearrangement uses TRBV11-2 and TRBJ2-3, with TRBD2 matching 9 bases. The CDR3 extends over 17 amino acids. After removal of 1 base from V and 4 bases from J, the junction contained 9 bases not matched to a gene. Germline CDR1 SGHAT, CDR2 FQNNGV. CDR3 nucleotide sequence: TGTGCCAGCAGCTTAGGGTTGGCGGGAGGGGGCCCAGATACGCAGTATTTT. It translates to CASSLGLAGGGPDTQYF.

The genes are TRBV7-9 and TRBJ1-1, with a possible D match to TRBD1 (5 bases). The V end was cut by 3 bases, the J end by 3 bases, with 14 bases between. The CDR3 spans 15 residues. The germline V gene encodes CDR1 SEHNR and CDR2 FQNEAQ (reference sequence). The CDR3 DNA reads TGTGCCAGCAGCTTCGGGTTGACAGCACACACTGAAGCTTTCTTT. This translates into CASSFGLTAHTEAFF.

Comments on this clone: The same CDR3 also results from other DNA sequences found in this sample. The chain is built from TRBV27 and TRBJ2-6; a possible D gene is TRBD1 (6 bases). V dropped 2 bases and J dropped 0 bases, with 14 bases sitting between them. Germline CDR1 and CDR2: MNHEY and SMNVEV (reference sequence). There are 18 residues in the CDR3. The CDR3 spells CASSLRPQGDSGANVLTF. As DNA, the CDR3 is TGTGCCAGCAGTTTACGCCCACAGGGAGACTCTGGGGCCAACGTCCTGACTTTC.

The chain links TRBV5-4 to TRBJ1-2; perhaps TRBD1 as D (6 bases). Trimming shortened V by 0 bases and J by 12 bases, and 9 bases separated the two germline ends. The CDR3 consists of 11 residues. Germline V lookup: CDR1 SGHNT, CDR2 YYREEE (reference sequence). CDR3 residues: CASSLGQENTF. In nucleotides, the CDR3 is TGTGCCAGCAGCTTGGGACAGGAAAACACCTTC.

This sequence joins TRBV5-1 and TRBJ2-3, with TRBD1 matching over 7 bases. CDR3 length: 14 amino acids. The junction had 6 bases not matched to a gene; V was cut back by 3 bases and J by 5 bases. The germline V gene has CDR1 SGHRS and CDR2 YFSETQ. CDR3 nucleotides: TGCGCCAGCAGCTCATCGGGACAGCAAGATACGCAGTATTTT. It encodes CASSSSGQQDTQYF.

This chain uses TRBV12-5 with TRBJ2-1; D ambiguous. CDR3 size: 11 residues. From germline, CDR1 is LGHNT and CDR2 FRNRAP. V lost 7 bases and J lost 6, with 7 bases in between. The CDR3 here is CASAFSNEQFF. The CDR3 region has the DNA TGTGCTAGTGCCTTTTCCAATGAGCAGTTCTTC. Looking up the rest from reference TRBV12-5 and TRBJ2-1 gives the full variable domain: DARVTQTPRHKVTEMGQEVTMRCQPILGHNTVFWYRQTMMQGLELLAYFRNRAPLDDSGMPKDRFSAEMPDATLATLKIQPSEPRDSAVYFCASAFSNEQFFGPGTRLTVL.

The genes are TRBV6-1 and TRBJ1-2, with 8 bases matching TRBD1. V lost 3 bases and J lost 0; bases outside the gene matches: 3. CDR1 is MNHNS and CDR2 is SASEGT in the germline V gene. The CDR3 covers 15 residues. The CDR3 loop reads CASSDPGQANYGYTF. CDR3 nucleotides: TGTGCCAGCAGTGACCCGGGACAGGCTAACTATGGCTACACCTTC.

This chain uses TRBV6-5 with TRBJ2-7; D possibly corresponds to TRBD1 (5 bases). Germline values: CDR1 MNHEY, CDR2 SVGAGI. The CDR3 runs to 16 residues. Trimming removed 0 bases at V and 3 bases at J, with 15 bases between. CDR3 sequence reads: CASSYSKSAQGYEQYF. In DNA, the CDR3 is TGTGCCAGCAGTTACTCGAAGTCAGCTCAGGGCTACGAGCAGTACTTC.

The chain recombines TRBV9 with TRBJ2-2, with 7 bases matching TRBD1. Germline lookup yields CDR1 SGDLS and CDR2 YYNGEE. The CDR3 consists of 16 residues. J gave up 6 bases and V 0 bases, and 8 bases lay outside the gene matches. The CDR3 spells CASSVAFNRGPGELFF. Written as DNA, the CDR3 is TGTGCCAGCAGCGTAGCTTTTAATAGGGGGCCCGGGGAGCTGTTTTTT.

A few counts support this clone. The chain carries TRBV5-1 and TRBJ2-3, with D unresolved. The CDR3 is 14 residues long. CDR1 SGHRS and CDR2 YFSETQ come from the germline V gene. V was shortened by 3 bases and J by 0 bases, with 8 bases between the two germline ends. The CDR3 region is CASSSPQSTDTQYF. The CDR3 bases are TGCGCCAGCAGCTCCCCCCAGAGCACAGATACGCAGTATTTT.

The V and J genes are TRBV11-2 and TRBJ1-1; TRBD1 is a possible D gene (5 bases). Germline-derived CDR1 and CDR2 are SGHAT and FQNNGV. Trimming removed 5 bases at V and 4 bases at J, with 23 bases between. The CDR3 has 17 residues. DNA of the CDR3: TGTGCCAGCAGCACCGGCCTAGGGGACGATGTTGGCACTGAAGCTTTCTTT. Translating it yields CASSTGLGDDVGTEAFF.